This TCR beta chain comes out of a study of PD-1 blockade in classical Hodgkin lymphoma. As for the study in general: Patients in the cohort were put on intravenous nivolumab, 3 mg/kg every 2 weeks. Findings and caveats of the study: Partial responders and progressors had significantly lower baseline TCR diversity. According to reports, newly diagnosed patients had lower baseline TCR diversity than healthy donors, and relapsed/refractory patients had lower baseline TCR diversity still.

In the case of this clone: Its antigen remains unidentified.

Clones were read by immunoSEQ multiplex PCR, and TCRdb kept only the in-frame ones, dropping some. The sample carries approximately 18,000 clones, 60% to 85% recorded once. Trimming removed 7 bases from V and 6 bases from J, with 14 bases in between. Germline V gene data show CDR1 as SGHKS and CDR2 as YYEKEE (reference sequence). The CDR3 runs 13 residues. As to time point: cycle 4 day 1 (C4D1), after around six weeks of nivolumab. Relapses following autologous stem cell transplantation were seen in all patients, with brentuximab vedotin exposure varying. The origin of this receptor is a human donor with classical Hodgkin lymphoma. The sample consisted of peripheral blood mononuclear cells (PBMCs), taken before the fourth cycle of nivolumab. This rearrangement joins TRBV5-5 to TRBJ2-1; D is undetermined. The CDR3 sequence is CASGKNMVNEQFF. CDR3 in DNA: TGTGCCAGCGGCAAGAACATGGTCAATGAGCAGTTCTTC. Variable domain in full (rest from reference TRBV5-5 and TRBJ2-1): DAGVTQSPTHLIKTRGQQVTLRCSPISGHKSVSWYQQVLGQGPQFIFQYYEKEERGRGNFPDRFSARQFPNYSSELNVNALLLGDSALYLCASGKNMVNEQFFGPGTRLTVL.